Each of the 25 T cell receptor beta chains below was sequenced from the same sample in a study of blood T cell repertoires in COVID-19. Repertoires were generated with immunoSEQ multiplex PCR, while TCRdb's copy carries only in-frame clones and drops some. In the table there are 70,000 or so clones, about 80% of which are singletons. The source material was peripheral blood. These receptors came from a woman between 65 and 79 years old with acute or convalescent COVID-19.

The chain's CDR3 is CASSPGGNEQFF. The CDR3 region has the DNA TGTGCCAGCAGCCCAGGGGGGAATGAGCAGTTCTTC. V and J are TRBV11-2 and TRBJ2-1, with D maybe TRBD1 (7 bases). The CDR3 is made up of 12 amino acids. Germline CDR1 SGHAT, CDR2 FQNNGV. V was shortened by 5 bases and J by 7 bases, with 9 bases between the two germline ends.

The CDR3 spells CASSPRTDTQYF. The CDR3 DNA reads TGTGCCAGTAGTCCACGGACAGATACGCAGTATTTT. The V gene is TRBV19, the J gene TRBJ2-3; no clear D. Germline-derived CDR1 and CDR2 are LNHDA and SQIVND (reference sequence). The CDR3 loop spans 12 amino acids. The V end lost 5 bases, the J end lost 3 bases, and 6 bases lay between the germline ends.

The chain employs TRBV6-4 and TRBJ2-1; perhaps TRBD2 as D (5 bases). CDR1 and CDR2 (germline): MRHNA, SNTAGT. The CDR3 loop spans 15 amino acids. Trimming removed 4 bases from V and 4 bases from J, with 14 bases in between. The DNA of the CDR3 is TGTGCCAGCAGTGTATCCAGCGGCACGTACAATGAGCAGTTCTTC. It is translated as CASSVSSGTYNEQFF.

There are a few counts of this clone. The genes are TRBV4-1 and TRBJ2-7, with a weak D call TRBD1 (6 bases). Germline loops: CDR1 MGHRA, CDR2 YSYEKL. The CDR3 length is 11 residues. Trimming shortened V by 0 bases and J by 12 bases, and 9 bases separated the two germline ends. The CDR3 coding sequence is TGCGCCAGCAGCCAAGAGGGGGCCAGGTACTTC. This gives the protein CASSQEGARYF.

This clone occurred once. CDR3 in DNA: TGTGCCACCAGTGTCCCGGGACAGGCCCTATCACCCCTCCACTTT. This codes for CATSVPGQALSPLHF. V gene TRBV24-1 combines with J gene TRBJ1-6; TRBD1 matches 8 bases. This CDR3 comprises 15 residues. Trimming took 5 bases from V and 10 from J; bases not matched to a gene: 9. Germline lookup yields CDR1 KGHDR and CDR2 SFDVKD.

The gene calls are TRBV6-5 and TRBJ2-7, with 9 bases aligning to TRBD1. Per the germline V gene, CDR1 is MNHEY and CDR2 is SVGAGI. V gave up 8 bases and J gave up 0 bases; unmatched junction bases: 5. The CDR3 length is 14 residues. The CDR3 DNA reads as TGTGCCAGCGGGGGGACAGGGTTCTCCTACGAGCAGTACTTC. Protein product: CASGGTGFSYEQYF.

This clone was counted between two and nine times. V and J are TRBV7-2 and TRBJ2-5, with no clear D. Looked up from germline, CDR1 is SGHTA and CDR2 is FQGNSA. Trimming shortened V by 1 base and J by 3 bases, and 9 bases separated the two germline ends. The CDR3 totals 14 residues. CDR3 residues: CASSLVRLEETQYF. In DNA, the CDR3 is TGTGCCAGCAGCTTAGTGCGTTTAGAAGAGACCCAGTACTTC.

V and J are TRBV5-6 and TRBJ2-7; 7 bases are a match to TRBD1. V was clipped by 4 bases and J by 7 bases; unmatched bases: 14. The CDR3 loop spans 15 amino acids. The germline V gene encodes CDR1 SGHDT and CDR2 YYEEEE. CDR3 sequence reads: CASSPWDRRGWEQYF. The DNA for the CDR3 is TGTGCCAGCAGCCCCTGGGACAGAAGAGGATGGGAGCAGTACTTC.

This clone has a handful of counts. The J gene is TRBJ2-5, the V gene TRBV18; TRBD2 matches at 7 bases. The ends lost 5 bases at V and 4 bases at J; junction bases unmatched: 7. The CDR3 length is 14 residues. The germline gives CDR1 KGHSH, CDR2 LQKENI. CDR3 in amino acids: CASSSPGGTETQYF. CDR3 in DNA: TGTGCCAGCTCATCCCCGGGGGGTACAGAGACCCAGTACTTC.

This clone appeared a single time. The rearrangement links TRBV12-3 or TRBV12-4 to TRBJ2-1; 9 bases are shared with TRBD1. The length of the CDR3 is 13 residues. V shed 8 bases and J 4 bases; nucleotides not matched to a gene: 3. The CDR3 loop is CASLDRGYNEQFF. CDR3 DNA: TGTGCCAGCCTGGACAGGGGTTACAATGAGCAGTTCTTC.

The J gene is TRBJ2-3, the V gene TRBV27; 7 bases align to TRBD1. Germline-derived CDR1 and CDR2 are MNHEY and SMNVEV (reference sequence). J gave up 0 bases and V 6 bases, and 6 bases lay outside the gene matches. The CDR3 extends over 15 amino acids. CDR3: CASSYRQGSTDTQYF. DNA for the CDR3: TGTGCCAGCAGCTACCGACAGGGAAGCACAGATACGCAGTATTTT.

The chain carries TRBV12-5 and TRBJ1-2; 8 positions match TRBD1. V shed 5 bases and J 3 bases; nucleotides not matched to a gene: 8. The CDR3 covers 15 residues. Germline-derived CDR1 and CDR2 are LGHNT and FRNRAP. The CDR3 DNA is TGTGCTAGTGGTCCCGGACAGGGTATTCACTATGGCTACACCTTC. It yields the protein CASGPGQGIHYGYTF.

The J gene is TRBJ1-6, the V gene TRBV3-1 (or the pseudogene TRBV3-2); TRBD1 agrees at 7 bases. The V gene end was trimmed by 0 bases and the J gene end by 2 bases; junction bases not matched to a gene: 7. Germline CDR1 reads LGHDT; CDR2 reads YNNKEL (reference sequence). The CDR3 is 18 residues long. The CDR3, as DNA: TGTGCCAGCAGCCAAGATTTCGGGACAGCGACCTATAATTCACCCCTCCACTTT. Protein product: CASSQDFGTATYNSPLHF.

This clone was found many times. The chain combines TRBV6-5 with TRBJ1-2, with 9 bases aligning to TRBD1. Per germline, CDR1 MNHEY and CDR2 SVGAGI. V lost 5 bases to trimming and J lost 5 bases; unmatched junction nucleotides: 6. The CDR3 has 14 amino acids. This CDR3 is CASSTGQGLYGYTF. As DNA, the CDR3 is TGTGCCAGCAGTACCGGACAGGGGCTGTATGGCTACACCTTC.

This clone was detected a few times. The chain carries TRBV30 and TRBJ1-1; D is unclear. The CDR3 has 14 amino acids. Trimming left V 0 bases short and J 6 bases short, with 14 bases between. CDR1 and CDR2 from the germline V gene are GTSNPN and SVGIG (reference sequence). CDR3 sequence (DNA): TGTGCCTGGAGTGTACTGCCGGGAATTTCTGAAGCTTTCTTT. Its translation: CAWSVLPGISEAFF.

The V and J genes are TRBV6-5 and TRBJ1-1; 7 bases match TRBD1. Per germline, CDR1 MNHEY and CDR2 SVGAGI. J gave up 1 base and V 6 bases, and 2 bases lay outside the gene matches. CDR3 length equals 13 residues. The CDR3 DNA sequence: TGTGCCAGCAGCGAGGGGGCGAACACTGAAGCTTTCTTT. It yields the protein CASSEGANTEAFF.

The chain employs TRBV14 and TRBJ2-5; D perhaps matches TRBD1 (6 bases). The CDR3 is made up of 16 amino acids. Trimming cost V 4 bases and J 0 bases, with 15 bases left between them. CDR1 and CDR2 (germline): SGHDN, FVKESK. The CDR3 is CASSPFSQGYQETQYF. DNA for the CDR3: TGTGCCAGCAGCCCTTTCTCCCAGGGGTACCAAGAGACCCAGTACTTC.

V is TRBV7-8 and J is TRBJ2-7; 7 nucleotides agree with TRBD1. This CDR3 is 17 amino acids long. CDR1 is SGHVS and CDR2 is FQNEAQ in the germline V gene. The ends lost 1 base at V and 3 bases at J; junction bases unmatched: 12. CDR3 protein: CASSLVRYRGNRYEQYF. CDR3 bases: TGTGCCAGCAGCTTAGTGAGGTACAGGGGAAATCGCTACGAGCAGTACTTC.

V gene TRBV5-1 combines with J gene TRBJ1-1; 7 positions match TRBD1. Germline values: CDR1 SGHRS, CDR2 YFSETQ. V was clipped by 1 base and J by 0 bases; unmatched bases: 18. The CDR3 has 20 residues. CDR3 in DNA: TGCGCCAGCAGCTTGATGGGCAGGGGGGCCCAGAGTGGGCTGAACACTGAAGCTTTCTTT. Protein: CASSLMGRGAQSGLNTEAFF.

This chain links TRBV5-1 with TRBJ1-2, with a weak D call TRBD1 (5 bases). This CDR3 is 15 amino acids long. Germline V gene lookup returns CDR1 SGHRS and CDR2 YFSETQ. Trimming left V 4 bases short and J 3 bases short, with 16 bases between. CDR3 in amino acids: CASSTQGPGDYGYTF. Written as DNA, the CDR3 is TGCGCCAGCAGCACCCAGGGTCCTGGGGACTATGGCTACACCTTC.

The chain carries TRBV29-1 and TRBJ1-1, with 7 bases fitting TRBD1. Germline-derived CDR1 and CDR2 are SQVTM and ANQGSEA. CDR3 size: 13 residues. V shed 5 bases and J 0 bases; nucleotides not matched to a gene: 3. The CDR3, as DNA: TGCAGCGTTAGGGGACAGTTGAACACTGAAGCTTTCTTT. Its translation: CSVRGQLNTEAFF.

The rearrangement joins TRBV3-1 (or the pseudogene TRBV3-2) to TRBJ1-6; TRBD1 matches 9 bases. This CDR3 is 17 amino acids long. Losses at the gene ends were 3 bases for V and 7 bases for J; bases not matched to a gene: 10. Germline-derived CDR1 and CDR2 are LGHDT and YNNKEL (reference sequence). CDR3 in DNA: TGTGCCAGCAGCCATAGGGTCCCGACAGGGGGAAATTCACCCCTCCACTTT. Its protein is CASSHRVPTGGNSPLHF.

V usage is TRBV16 and J usage is TRBJ2-1, with TRBD2 identical over 13 bases. J was trimmed by 4 bases and V by 4 bases; bases with no gene match: 10. The germline gives CDR1 KGHSY, CDR2 FQNENV. This CDR3 comprises 18 residues. The CDR3 DNA follows: TGTGCCAGCAGCCTCGTAATTAGGACTAGCGGGGGTTACAATGAGCAGTTCTTC. This gives the protein CASSLVIRTSGGYNEQFF.

This clone was counted a single time. The J gene is TRBJ1-3, the V gene TRBV7-2, with D possibly TRBD1 on 5 matching bases. Per germline, CDR1 SGHTA and CDR2 FQGNSA. CDR3 size: 15 residues. V gave up 6 bases and J gave up 3 bases, with 15 bases separating them. This CDR3 reads CASSPEGTGGNTIYF. Here the CDR3 DNA reads TGTGCCAGCAGTCCAGAGGGGACTGGTGGAAACACCATATATTTT.

The chain has TRBV12-5 and TRBJ2-3, with 14 bases matching TRBD2. CDR1 is LGHNT, CDR2 FRNRAP, per germline. V was pared by 0 bases and J by 3 bases, with 11 bases of the junction left unmatched. CDR3 length: 20 amino acids. The CDR3 DNA sequence: TGTGCTAGTGGTTTGGTACTGGGGACTAGCGGGAGTAAGGGGACAGATACGCAGTATTTT. Its protein product is CASGLVLGTSGSKGTDTQYF.